The clone carrying this TCR beta chain was picked up one time. The antigen remains unidentified. This sample is part of a study of shared clonotypes between healthy human individuals. Study-level results: The donor pool, a small one, limited the genetic and exposure-history diversity represented.

Everyone who donated was a Caucasian adult who lived in Nashville, Tennessee. Sequencing used immunoSEQ multiplex PCR; TCRdb keeps in-frame clones, though not all of them. The data show about 1.5 million clones, around 98% seen once. The sequenced sample consisted of naive CD4+ T cells sorted from blood. Subset: CD45RA+ positively selected. The receptor comes from a man aged 25-40 years in good health.

In nucleotides, the CDR3 is TGTGCCAGCAGTAACACTGGGAGGGGGAGACGTGTCAACGAGCAGTACTTC. Its translation: CASSNTGRGRRVNEQYF. The chain links TRBV28 to TRBJ2-7, with a tentative D call TRBD2 (7 bases). The CDR3 is 17 residues long. Trimming stripped 5 bases from V and 5 bases from J, with 25 bases between. Germline loops: CDR1 MDHEN, CDR2 SYDVKM.